The entry that follows covers one T cell receptor beta chain sequence. Its cognate antigen is unknown. One end of the junction fails to match germline, which may point to a read error. These data are taken from a study of cytomegalovirus exposure and HLA in healthy donors. Turning to the study itself: Around 87 million unique TCRs, all from HLA-typed donors, were included in an early release of the data. Findings and limits, study-wide: Presence/absence analyses rested on an assumption that sequencing depth was roughly uniform across donors. Researchers catalogued approximately 170 TCR beta chains as cytomegalovirus-associated.

Use of 60 Vbeta and 13 Jbeta primers characterized the PCR. The assay was immunoSEQ multiplex PCR, and TCRdb's table has in-frame clones only and misses some. The sample holds over 150,000 clones, 70% to 80% seen once. CDR3 length: 12 amino acids. Germline V gives CDR1 SGHDT, CDR2 YYEEEE. The V gene is TRBV5-6, the J gene TRBJ1-2; weak D call: TRBD1 (6 bases). This sequence originates from a man aged 30 to 39 in good health and CMV-seronegative. Source material: PBMCs. CDR3 coding DNA: TGTGCCAAGGCTGGGGGCCCCTATGGCTACCCCTTC. Residues: CAKAGGPYGYPF.